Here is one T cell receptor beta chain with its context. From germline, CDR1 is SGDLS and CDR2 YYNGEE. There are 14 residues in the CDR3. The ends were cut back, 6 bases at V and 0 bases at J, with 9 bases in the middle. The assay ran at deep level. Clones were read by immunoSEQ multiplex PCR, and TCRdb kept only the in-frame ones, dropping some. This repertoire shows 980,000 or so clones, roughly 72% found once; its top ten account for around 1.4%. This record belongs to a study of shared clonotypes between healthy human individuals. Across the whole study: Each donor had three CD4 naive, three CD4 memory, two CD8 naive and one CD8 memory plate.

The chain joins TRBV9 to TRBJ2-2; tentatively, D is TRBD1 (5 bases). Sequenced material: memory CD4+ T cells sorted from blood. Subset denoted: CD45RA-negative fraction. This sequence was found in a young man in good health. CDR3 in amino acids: CASKKTANTGELFF. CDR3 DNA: TGTGCCAGCAAGAAGACAGCGAACACCGGGGAGCTGTTTTTT.